A selection of T cell receptor beta chains follows, all from one sample in a study of lymphopenia after photon versus proton radiotherapy. Repertoires were generated with immunoSEQ multiplex PCR, while TCRdb's copy carries only in-frame clones and drops some. This table has tens of thousands of clones, 65% to 85% appearing once. Sequences were derived from peripheral blood, sampled from a patient treated with proton-based radiotherapy. These receptor sequences come from a man aged 55 to 70 with pancreatic cancer. Each CDR3 is given with its conserved first and last residue. A D gene is named only where the DNA matches it firmly. Some rows have no size entry. The others give once, few or many, or a class for an expanded clone.

>once|13|.|TRBV27|TRBJ1-1
TGTGCCAGCAGTTTAGAGCACCACACTGAAGCTTTCTTT
CASSLEHHTEAFF
>.|14|.|TRBV19|TRBJ2-7
TGTGCCAGTAGTATTCAGGGAGGAGGATACGAGCAGTACTTC
CASSIQGGGYEQYF
>few|13|TRBD2|TRBV6-4|TRBJ2-1
TGTGCCAGCAGGGGAGCGGGAGCTAGCGAGCAGTTCTTC
CASRGAGASEQFF
>.|15|.|TRBV28|TRBJ1-5
TGTGCCACCCTTCCCCCGGGGCAGGGCAATCAGCCCCAGCATTTT
CATLPPGQGNQPQHF
>.|12|.|TRBV9|TRBJ1-1
TGTGCCAGCAGCGCAAAGAACACTGAAGCTTTCTTT
CASSAKNTEAFF
>.|14|.|TRBV27|TRBJ2-7
TGTGCCAGCAGATACCGGCGGGCCGCCTACGAGCAGTACTTC
CASRYRRAAYEQYF
>.|14|TRBD2|TRBV10-1|TRBJ2-5
TGCGCCAGCAGTGAGGCGGGAGTACAAGAGACCCAGTACTTC
CASSEAGVQETQYF
>.|16|TRBD1|TRBV28|TRBJ2-7
TGTGCCAGCAGTTTTACCCTCGGGACAGGGGCCTACGAGCAGTACTTC
CASSFTLGTGAYEQYF
>.|15|.|TRBV10-2|TRBJ2-7
TGCGCCAGCATTCTGGAGAGGGGCCAAAGTTACGAGCAGTACTTC
CASILERGQSYEQYF
>.|14|TRBD1|TRBV11-2|TRBJ2-5
TGTGCCAGCAGCCGGGACAGGGGTGGAGAGACCCAGTACTTC
CASSRDRGGETQYF
>once|12|.|TRBV5-1|TRBJ2-3
TGCGCCAGCACCCTGACCGGAGATACGCAGTATTTT
CASTLTGDTQYF
>.|11|.|TRBV7-3|TRBJ2-7
TGTGCCAGCAGCTTAGGGCGAGAGCAGTACTTC
CASSLGREQYF
>.|13|.|TRBV28|TRBJ2-7
TGTGCCAGCTCCCGGGACGGGTCCTACGAGCAGTACTTC
CASSRDGSYEQYF
>.|18|TRBD2|TRBV5-1|TRBJ2-1
TGCGCCAGCACTCTCTCCGGGACTAGCGGGAGCCCTTCGCGGGAGCAGTTCTTC
CASTLSGTSGSPSREQFF
>.|14|.|TRBV27|TRBJ2-1
TGTGCCAGCAGCTTGGGGCCAGTCTACAATGAGCAGTTCTTC
CASSLGPVYNEQFF
>.|15|.|TRBV6-1|TRBJ2-1
TGTGCCAGCAGACCCGCTCTAACCTCCTACAATGAGCAGTTCTTC
CASRPALTSYNEQFF
>.|14|.|TRBV11-2|TRBJ2-5
TGTGCCAGCAGCCCCTCTGACAGGCAAGAGACCCAGTACTTC
CASSPSDRQETQYF
>.|11|.|TRBV19|TRBJ2-1
TGTGCCAGTACAGGGTGCAATGAGCAGTTCTTC
CASTGCNEQFF
>.|14|.|TRBV6-5|TRBJ2-7
TGTGCCAGCAGTTACCTTTCAAAGGGAGGCGAGCAGTACTTC
CASSYLSKGGEQYF
>.|15|TRBD2|TRBV14|TRBJ2-1
TGTGCCAGCAGCCAAAGACTAGCGGGAGCGGCTGAGCAGTTCTTC
CASSQRLAGAAEQFF
>.|14|.|TRBV4-3|TRBJ2-6
TGCGCCAGCAGCCAATCCGCTGGGGCCAACGTCCTGACTTTC
CASSQSAGANVLTF
>.|14|TRBD1|TRBV7-9|TRBJ1-1
TGTGCCAGCAGCACAAGACAGGGGAGCACTGAAGCTTTCTTT
CASSTRQGSTEAFF
>.|15|.|TRBV4-1|TRBJ1-2
TGCGCCAGCAGCCAAGATTTACCGGTTAACTATGGCTACACCTTC
CASSQDLPVNYGYTF
>.|15|.|TRBV5-5|TRBJ2-7
TGTGCCAGCAGCGTGGGGTACACACAGAAAGGGTGGCAGTACTTC
CASSVGYTQKGWQYF
>.|14|.|TRBV28|TRBJ1-4
TGTGCCAGCAGTACCCGTGACAGCCATGAAAAACTGTTTTTT
CASSTRDSHEKLFF
>few|14|TRBD2|TRBV6-1|TRBJ2-7
TGTGCCAGCAGTGTAGCGGGAGGGAAGGGCGAGCAGTACTTC
CASSVAGGKGEQYF
>once|12|.|TRBV14|TRBJ1-2
TGTGCCAGCAGCCACCCGGAAGGCGGCTACACCTTC
CASSHPEGGYTF
>.|14|.|TRBV9|TRBJ2-2
TGTGCCAGCCGCAGGAGGCCAACCGAAGGGGAGCTGTTTTTT
CASRRRPTEGELFF
>large|11|.|TRBV2|TRBJ1-1
TGTGCCAGCATAGGGAACACTGAAGCTTTCTTT
CASIGNTEAFF
>.|13|.|TRBV18|TRBJ2-1
TGTGCCAGCTCACCCCCTATGGGCAATGAGCAGTTCTTC
CASSPPMGNEQFF
>.|14|.|TRBV5-1|TRBJ2-7
TGCGCCAGCGGACCCTCGGGTTCCTCCTACGAGCAGTACTTC
CASGPSGSSYEQYF
>.|14|TRBD1|TRBV6-6|TRBJ1-4
TGTGCCAGCAGCACCGGGACAGTCTATGAAAAACTGTTTTTT
CASSTGTVYEKLFF
>.|17|TRBD2|TRBV18|TRBJ2-3
TGTGCCAGCTCACCCCAGTTGGCGGGAGGCGGTATAGATACGCAGTATTTT
CASSPQLAGGGIDTQYF
>.|16|.|TRBV5-8|TRBJ1-5
TGTGCCAGCACTACCCGTGGGAGAATAAGCAATCAGCCCCAGCATTTT
CASTTRGRISNQPQHF
>once|14|TRBD1|TRBV28|TRBJ2-1
TGTGCCAGCAGTTTAAGCGGACAGGGGAGTTTGGAGTTCTTC
CASSLSGQGSLEFF
>.|13|.|TRBV5-1|TRBJ2-1
TGCGCCAGCAGACTCTTTACGACCAATGAGCAGTTCTTC
CASRLFTTNEQFF
>.|15|TRBD2|TRBV5-1|TRBJ2-7
TGCGCCAGCAGCTCGACTAGCGGGGGATCCTACGAGCAGTACTTC
CASSSTSGGSYEQYF
>.|13|.|TRBV29-1|TRBJ2-3
TGCAGCGTTGCAAAGCGGAGCACAGATACGCAGTATTTT
CSVAKRSTDTQYF
>.|13|TRBD1|TRBV6-5|TRBJ2-4
TGTGCCAGCAGAAGGACAGGGGAGGTCATTCAGTACTTC
CASRRTGEVIQYF
>.|13|.|TRBV6-1|TRBJ1-1
TGTGCCAGCAGCACAGGAGTGAACACTGAAGCTTTCTTT
CASSTGVNTEAFF
>.|14|TRBD1|TRBV7-2|TRBJ1-4
TGTGCCAGCAGCCGACAGGGTAGTATTGAAAAACTGTTTTTT
CASSRQGSIEKLFF
>.|14|.|TRBV29-1|TRBJ1-3
TGCAGCGTTGACACGGGGGCGGCTGGAAACACCATATATTTT
CSVDTGAAGNTIYF
>.|12|.|TRBV28|TRBJ2-7
TGTGCCAGCAGTTTACAGGGAGGCGAGCAGTACTTC
CASSLQGGEQYF
>once|14|.|TRBV19|TRBJ2-3
TGTGCCAGCCGGAGGCAGTCTAGCACAGATACGCAGTATTTT
CASRRQSSTDTQYF
>.|16|TRBD1|TRBV5-1|TRBJ2-5
TGCGCCAGCAGCTCAGCAGACAGGGGCGGTGTCGAGACCCAGTACTTC
CASSSADRGGVETQYF
>once|17|TRBD1|TRBV28|TRBJ2-5
TGTGCCAGCAGTTTCCTATCGACAGGGGTGGGCCAAGAGACCCAGTACTTC
CASSFLSTGVGQETQYF
>once|13|.|TRBV30|TRBJ1-5
TGTGCCTGGAGTTCAGGGGTCAATCAGCCCCAGCATTTT
CAWSSGVNQPQHF
>.|15|TRBD1|TRBV19|TRBJ2-3
TGTGCCAGTAGTATAGGCAGGGGGCGCACAGATACGCAGTATTTT
CASSIGRGRTDTQYF
>.|13|TRBD1|TRBV28|TRBJ1-2
TGTGCCAGCAGTCGGACAGGGGTCTATGGCTACACCTTC
CASSRTGVYGYTF
>.|13|.|TRBV28|TRBJ2-1
TGTGCCAGCAGTTTAGTCGGCGGCTATGAGCAGTTCTTC
CASSLVGGYEQFF
>medium-sized|15|TRBD1|TRBV5-4|TRBJ1-2
TGTGCCAGCAGCTTGGAAGGGGGCGGCGGCTATGGCTACACCTTC
CASSLEGGGGYGYTF
>.|13|.|TRBV27|TRBJ1-1
TGTGCCAGCAGTTCCAGGTTGAACACTGAAGCTTTCTTT
CASSSRLNTEAFF